This TCR beta chain was found in a study of blood T cell repertoires in COVID-19. Study at large: Whether acute or convalescent, the COVID-19 samples came from the United States, Italy and Spain. T cells, B-cell-depleted T cells, or PBMCs supplied cDNA or gDNA.

Per the authors' pipeline: Amplifying reference gene primers gave estimates of nucleated cell counts. Measured with immunoSEQ multiplex PCR; TCRdb has only the in-frame clones, and not every one. That table is the source of V, J and clone size, and D and trimming were worked out from the DNA. The sample carries roughly 100,000 clones, 80% to 90% recorded once. The V gene lost 5 bases and the J gene lost 5 bases, with 9 bases spanning the gap. There are 13 residues in the CDR3. The sequencing sample was made of peripheral blood. J is TRBJ2-2 and V is TRBV12-3 or TRBV12-4, with a tentative D call TRBD1 (5 bases). The receptor was derived from a man aged 50 to 59 with acute or convalescent COVID-19. The DNA for the CDR3 is TGTGCCAGCAGTCCCTCAGGGACCGGGGAGCTGTTTTTT. Protein: CASSPSGTGELFF.